The 21 T cell receptor beta chains below were found in one sample sequenced in a study of CD8+CD57+ T cells in acquired aplastic anemia. Template material for TCR beta VDJ and CDR3 profiling consisted of genomic DNA. TCRdb analysed the reads with MiXCR anew, one entry per CDR3 protein. This table has a few hundred thousand distinct CDR3 sequences, 61% appearing once. Source material: sorted CD4+, CD8+, or CD8+CD57+ T cells (not recorded which) from PBMCs. These receptor sequences come from a human donor in good health.

The chain employs TRBV6-6 and TRBJ1-4; D is unresolved. V lost 6 bases and J lost 11, with 16 bases in between. The germline gives CDR1 MNHNY, CDR2 SVGAGI (reference sequence). This CDR3 contains 13 residues. The CDR3 DNA reads as TGTGCCAGCAGCCCCTCGAGGGAGCAGAAACTGTTTTTT. This codes for CASSPSREQKLFF.

As regards this clonotype: One end of the junction varies from germline; a read error may be responsible. The chain is built from TRBV6-5 and TRBJ2-1; the D is unclear. This CDR3 has 13 residues. The germline V gene encodes CDR1 MNHEY and CDR2 SVGAGI. The CDR3 is CASSYSPSNEQLF. The CDR3 bases are TGTGCCAGCAGTTACTCCCCCAGCAATGAGCAGCTCTTC.

Ten or more counts support this clonotype. The chain carries TRBV3-1 and TRBJ2-7; 10 positions agree with TRBD2. Looked up from germline, CDR1 is LGHDT and CDR2 is YNNKEL (reference sequence). The CDR3 contains 15 residues. Trimming took 2 bases from V and 4 from J; bases not matched to a gene: 5. The CDR3 nucleotides are TGTGCCAGCAGCCAACGTTCAGCGGGAGGGTACGAGCAGTACTTC. Translation gives CASSQRSAGGYEQYF.

This clonotype has ten or more counts. The V gene is TRBV20-1, the J gene TRBJ1-1; perhaps TRBD1 as D (5 bases). Germline CDR1 reads DFQATT; CDR2 reads SNEGSKA (reference sequence). Deletions cut 0 bases from V and 5 bases from J, with 16 bases between. CDR3 size: 15 residues. CDR3 amino acids: CSAREGDGGGTEAFF. The CDR3 DNA reads as TGCAGTGCTAGAGAAGGGGACGGGGGGGGGACTGAAGCTTTCTTT.

The chain combines TRBV7-9 with TRBJ1-1, with D uncertain. The V gene lost 3 bases and the J gene lost 7 bases, with 9 bases spanning the gap. The CDR3 sequence is 12 residues long. Germline V gives CDR1 SEHNR, CDR2 FQNEAQ (reference sequence). The CDR3 protein is CASSFGEFEAFF. The CDR3 DNA sequence: TGTGCCAGCAGCTTTGGGGAATTTGAAGCTTTCTTT. The variable domain in full, with the rest retrieved from reference TRBV7-9 and TRBJ1-1, is DTGVSQNPRHKITKRGQNVTFRCDPISEHNRLYWYRQTLGQGPEFLTYFQNEAQLEKSRLLSDRFSAERPKGSFSTLEIQRTEQGDSAMYLCASSFGEFEAFFGQGTRLTVV.

V usage is TRBV12-3 or TRBV12-4 and J usage is TRBJ1-2; unclear D gene. This CDR3 region has 12 residues. V was trimmed by 7 bases and J by 7 bases, leaving 13 bases between them. In DNA form, the CDR3 reads TGTGCCAGCACCCGCGTGAGTGGTGGCTACACCTTC. Protein product: CASTRVSGGYTF.

The chain carries TRBV6-2 or TRBV6-3 and TRBJ2-3; TRBD2 aligns across 16 bases. With V trimmed by 7 bases and J by 5 bases, 9 bases remained unmatched. CDR1 is MNHEY and CDR2 is SVGEGT in the germline V gene. The CDR3 is 17 amino acids. CDR3 sequence reads: CASNLGLAGGPGDTQYF. CDR3 bases: TGTGCCAGCAACTTGGGACTAGCGGGAGGGCCCGGAGATACGCAGTATTTT.

This clonotype occurred a few times. The chain links TRBV20-1 to TRBJ2-5; TRBD1 agrees at 9 bases. Germline-derived CDR1 and CDR2 are DFQATT and SNEGSKA (reference sequence). The CDR3 sequence is 13 residues long. With 5 bases clipped from V and 4 bases from J, the junction kept 5 bases outside the gene matches. The CDR3 is CSAVTGGSETQYF. The CDR3 DNA is TGCAGTGCTGTCACAGGGGGCTCAGAGACCCAGTACTTC.

For this clonotype: The junction departs from the called germline gene at one end, perhaps through a read error. V gene TRBV9 combines with J gene TRBJ2-7; D possibly uses TRBD1 or TRBD2 (6 bases each). This CDR3 is 16 amino acids long. CDR1 and CDR2 (germline): SGDLS, YYNGEE. CDR3 amino acids: CASSVAGQEGTMGQYF. The CDR3 DNA sequence: TGTGCAAGCAGCGTAGCTGGGCAGGAGGGGACAATGGGGCAGTACTTC.

This clonotype was seen only a few times. The chain carries TRBV20-1 and TRBJ2-7; no reliable D call. CDR3 size: 12 residues. Trimming removed 0 bases from V and 6 bases from J, with 9 bases in between. Germline V CDR1 and CDR2: DFQATT, SNEGSKA (reference sequence). CDR3 sequence: CSARDPGREQYF. CDR3 in DNA: TGCAGTGCTAGAGATCCAGGACGCGAGCAGTACTTC.

With regard to this clonotype: At one boundary the junction diverges from the germline segment, which might be a read error. This chain connects TRBV7-9 to TRBJ2-3; 8 bases align to TRBD2. The CDR3 is 14 residues long. Germline CDR1 is SEHNR and CDR2 is FQNEAQ (reference sequence). The CDR3 loop is CASRLAGYTDTQYF. DNA for the CDR3: TGTGCCAGCAGATTAGCGGGGTACACAGATACGCAGTATTTT. The whole variable domain, filled in from reference TRBV7-9 and TRBJ2-3, reads DTGVSQNPRHKITKRGQNVTFRCDPISEHNRLYWYRQTLGQGPEFLTYFQNEAQLEKSRLLSDRFSAERPKGSFSTLEIQRTEQGDSAMYLCASRLAGYTDTQYFGPGTRLTVL.

This clonotype was recorded only once. This likely comes from a read error, as the CDR3 has no conserved phenylalanine or tryptophan at its end. The chain combines TRBV20-1 with TRBJ2-7; 10 nucleotides match TRBD1. Germline CDR1 reads DFQATT; CDR2 reads SNEGSKA (reference sequence). After removal of 6 bases from V and 7 bases from J, the junction contained 18 bases not matched to a gene. The CDR3 has 16 amino acids. In DNA form, the CDR3 reads TGCAGTGCCCCTGGGGGGGGGGGACAGGGGCCGGGAGAGCAGTACCTC. Translating gives CSAPGGGGQGPGEQYL.

This clonotype was detected ten times or more. CDR3 residues: CASSQEGAGTYEQYF. In nucleotides, the CDR3 is TGTGCCAGCAGCCAAGAGGGAGCCGGGACCTACGAGCAGTACTTC. V and J are TRBV4-2 and TRBJ2-7; maybe TRBD2 (5 bases). The CDR3 spans 15 residues. Germline V gene data show CDR1 as LGHNA and CDR2 as YNFKEQ. Trimming took off 0 bases at V and 2 bases at J, with 11 bases between the two ends.

The chain recombines TRBV9 with TRBJ2-5; either TRBD1 or TRBD2 may fit D (6 bases each). The CDR3 covers 14 residues. Germline CDR1 reads SGDLS; CDR2 reads YYNGEE. V gave up 0 bases and J gave up 6 bases, with 12 bases separating them. The chain's CDR3 is CASSVDPGDKTQYF. DNA of the CDR3: TGTGCCAGCAGCGTAGATCCGGGGGACAAGACCCAGTACTTC. The full variable domain, completed using reference TRBV9 and TRBJ2-5, is DSGVTQTPKHLITATGQRVTLRCSPRSGDLSVYWYQQSLDQGLQFLIQYYNGEERAKGNILERFSAQQFPDLHSELNLSSLELGDSALYFCASSVDPGDKTQYFGPGTRLLVL.

Ten or more counts support this clonotype. The gene calls are TRBV12-3 or TRBV12-4 and TRBJ2-7; 7 bases agree with TRBD1. J gave up 1 base and V 6 bases, and 15 bases lay outside the gene matches. CDR3 length: 17 amino acids. CDR3 DNA: TGTGCCAGCAGGGGAGAAGCGGACAGGAGCAAGTCCTACGAGCAGTACTTC. Protein sequence: CASRGEADRSKSYEQYF.

This clonotype was counted a few times. The chain couples TRBV15 to TRBJ2-5, with 9 nucleotides matching TRBD1. CDR1 is LNHNV, CDR2 YYDKDF, per germline (reference sequence). The V and J ends lost 3 bases and 5 bases, in that order; junction bases with no gene match: 7. This CDR3 has 15 amino acids. The CDR3 here is CATSSDRGWSETQYF. DNA for the CDR3: TGTGCCACCAGCAGTGACAGGGGGTGGAGCGAGACCCAGTACTTC.

This clonotype has at least ten counts. The chain joins TRBV5-8 to TRBJ2-1; weak D call: TRBD1 (5 bases). CDR1 is SGHTS and CDR2 is YDEGEE in the germline V gene. V was cut by 2 bases and J by 3 bases, with 9 bases left in between. CDR3 size: 14 residues. CDR3 DNA sequence: TGTGCCAGCAGCTTTAAGACAGACTACAATGAGCAGTTCTTC. This sequence encodes CASSFKTDYNEQFF.

This clonotype was detected ten times or more. V and J are TRBV9 and TRBJ1-2, with D uncertain. V was trimmed by 0 bases and J by 9 bases, leaving 9 bases between them. The germline V gene has CDR1 SGDLS and CDR2 YYNGEE. The CDR3 sequence is 12 residues long. CDR3: CASSVGSTSYTF. The DNA of the CDR3 is TGTGCCAGCAGCGTAGGTTCGACAAGCTACACCTTC. The whole variable domain, filled in from reference TRBV9 and TRBJ1-2, reads DSGVTQTPKHLITATGQRVTLRCSPRSGDLSVYWYQQSLDQGLQFLIQYYNGEERAKGNILERFSAQQFPDLHSELNLSSLELGDSALYFCASSVGSTSYTFGSGTRLTVV.

This rearrangement joins TRBV19 to TRBJ2-1; a weak D match, TRBD2 (6 bases). Trimming took 3 bases from V and 11 from J, leaving 20 bases between them. Germline loops: CDR1 LNHDA, CDR2 SQIVND (reference sequence). This CDR3 contains 15 residues. CDR3 sequence reads: CASSIGWEAPAKQFF. The CDR3, as DNA: TGTGCCAGTAGTATTGGGTGGGAGGCACCTGCGAAGCAGTTCTTC.

This chain links TRBV7-2 with TRBJ2-1, with 9 bases fitting TRBD2. J gave up 7 bases and V 5 bases, and 15 bases lay outside the gene matches. The CDR3 loop spans 17 amino acids. CDR1 and CDR2 (germline): SGHTA, FQGNSA. The CDR3 DNA reads TGTGCCAGCAGCAGATCCCTAGGGCGGGGGGGCCAGAATGAGCAGTTCTTC. This encodes CASSRSLGRGGQNEQFF.

J is TRBJ1-6 and V is TRBV9; a weak D match, TRBD1 (5 bases). The CDR3 loop spans 15 amino acids. V lost 0 bases and J 4 bases, leaving 8 bases between the germline ends. The V gene's germline CDR1 is SGDLS and CDR2 YYNGEE. The CDR3 protein is CASSVEGQYNSPLHF. In nucleotides, the CDR3 is TGTGCCAGCAGCGTAGAGGGGCAATATAATTCACCCCTCCACTTT. Full variable domain (remainder filled in from reference TRBV9 and TRBJ1-6): DSGVTQTPKHLITATGQRVTLRCSPRSGDLSVYWYQQSLDQGLQFLIQYYNGEERAKGNILERFSAQQFPDLHSELNLSSLELGDSALYFCASSVEGQYNSPLHFGNGTRLTVT.